The 15 T cell receptor beta chains below all came from one sample that was sequenced in a study of memory CD4+ T cells and cytomegalovirus serostatus. Clones were read by immunoSEQ multiplex PCR, and TCRdb kept only the in-frame ones, dropping some. The sample lists over 65,000 clones, around 82% occurring once. Single viable CD3+CD4+CD8-CD45RO+ cells were sorted as the memory CD4+ T cells. The sample was memory CD4+ T cells from blood. The receptors here all came from an adult in good health and CMV-seropositive.

V is TRBV6-1 and J is TRBJ1-2; weak D call: TRBD1 (6 bases). Trimming removed 1 base from V and 5 bases from J, with 14 bases in between. The length of the CDR3 is 15 residues. Germline V gene lookup returns CDR1 MNHNS and CDR2 SASEGT. The CDR3 DNA follows: TGTGCCAGCAGTGAAGTGGGGGGGCGCTGGTATGGCTACACCTTC. Translation: CASSEVGGRWYGYTF.

The V call is TRBV12-5, the J call TRBJ1-5; 8 bases align to TRBD1. The CDR3 consists of 15 residues. V shed 7 bases, J shed 4 bases, and the junction held 9 bases outside the gene matches. Germline CDR1 is LGHNT and CDR2 is FRNRAP. The CDR3 region has the DNA TGTGCTAGTGCCGCAGACAGGGGAATAAATCAGCCCCAGCATTTT. Translating gives CASAADRGINQPQHF. The full variable domain, in which reference TRBV12-5 and TRBJ1-5 provide the parts outside the CDR3, is DARVTQTPRHKVTEMGQEVTMRCQPILGHNTVFWYRQTMMQGLELLAYFRNRAPLDDSGMPKDRFSAEMPDATLATLKIQPSEPRDSAVYFCASAADRGINQPQHFGDGTRLSIL.

The CDR3 DNA reads as TGCAGCGTTGAAGATTGGACGAACACTGAAGCTTTCTTT. Its translation: CSVEDWTNTEAFF. This rearrangement joins TRBV29-1 to TRBJ1-1; D not certain. This CDR3 contains 13 residues. The V gene's germline CDR1 is SQVTM and CDR2 ANQGSEA. The V and J ends lost 0 bases and 1 base respectively, with 6 bases between them.

The rearrangement joins TRBV28 to TRBJ2-3, with 7 bases lining up with TRBD2. Germline CDR1 and CDR2: MDHEN and SYDVKM. The CDR3 has 17 residues. V dropped 2 bases and J dropped 5; count of bases not matched to a gene: 13. CDR3 sequence reads: CASSLISGASFEDTQYF. The DNA for the CDR3 is TGTGCCAGCAGTTTAATCAGCGGGGCTTCATTCGAAGATACGCAGTATTTT.

The chain employs TRBV30 and TRBJ1-1, with a weak D call TRBD1 (5 bases). The CDR3 extends over 13 amino acids. Trimming took 0 bases from V and 6 from J, leaving 11 bases between them. Per the germline V gene, CDR1 is GTSNPN and CDR2 is SVGIG (reference sequence). CDR3 sequence reads: CAWSVQAAAEAFF. The CDR3 region has the DNA TGTGCCTGGAGTGTACAGGCTGCTGCTGAAGCTTTCTTT. Full variable domain (rest looked up from reference TRBV30 and TRBJ1-1): SQTIHQWPATLVQPVGSPLSLECTVEGTSNPNLYWYRQAAGRGLQLLFYSVGIGQISSEVPQNLSASRPQDRQFILSSKKLLLSDSGFYLCAWSVQAAAEAFFGQGTRLTVV.

The rearrangement links TRBV10-1 to TRBJ1-1; maybe TRBD1 (6 bases). The CDR3 loop spans 13 amino acids. Per germline, CDR1 WNHNN and CDR2 SYGVQD (reference sequence). The V and J ends lost 6 bases and 3 bases respectively, with 11 bases between them. DNA of the CDR3: TGCGCCAGCAGAGGACAGCGAGACACTGAAGCTTTCTTT. It is translated as CASRGQRDTEAFF.

The V gene is TRBV28, the J gene TRBJ1-2, with D maybe TRBD1 (5 bases). The length of the CDR3 is 14 residues. V was shortened by 7 bases and J by 2 bases, with 14 bases between the two germline ends. CDR1 is MDHEN, CDR2 SYDVKM, per germline. The CDR3, as DNA: TGTGCCAGCACCCTGGGAGGGACCAACTATGGCTACACCTTC. Translated, it gives CASTLGGTNYGYTF.

The chain recombines TRBV10-3 with TRBJ1-1; tentatively, D is TRBD1 (5 bases). V gave up 8 bases and J gave up 2 bases, with 15 bases separating them. The CDR3 spans 14 residues. The germline gives CDR1 ENHRY, CDR2 SYGVKD. The CDR3 here is CAISFGGVNTEAFF. CDR3 DNA: TGTGCCATCTCTTTTGGAGGGGTTAACACTGAAGCTTTCTTT.

The DNA of the CDR3 is TGCAGCGTTGGTCCCGATCCGACTAATGAAAAACTGTTTTTT. It is translated as CSVGPDPTNEKLFF. This chain connects TRBV29-1 to TRBJ1-4, with D unclear. Germline CDR1 SQVTM, CDR2 ANQGSEA. The ends were cut back, 4 bases at V and 2 bases at J, with 11 bases in the middle. This CDR3 region has 14 residues. Complete variable domain (other parts from reference TRBV29-1 and TRBJ1-4): SAVISQKPSRDICQRGTSLTIQCQVDSQVTMMFWYRQQPGQSLTLIATANQGSEATYESGFVIDKFPISRPNLTFSTLTVSNMSPEDSSIYLCSVGPDPTNEKLFFGSGTQLSVL.

The chain employs TRBV18 and TRBJ2-2; D remains ambiguous. Germline CDR1 and CDR2: KGHSH and LQKENI. This CDR3 is 15 amino acids long. The V end was cut by 3 bases, the J end by 1 base, with 9 bases between. CDR3 loop: CASSPLSGNTGELFF. Written as DNA, the CDR3 is TGTGCCAGCTCACCCCTCTCAGGGAACACCGGGGAGCTGTTTTTT.

This chain connects TRBV5-1 to TRBJ1-2, with 8 bases identical to TRBD1. Germline lookup yields CDR1 SGHRS and CDR2 YFSETQ. After removal of 4 bases from V and 4 bases from J, the junction contained 6 bases not matched to a gene. The CDR3 runs to 14 residues. For the CDR3, the DNA is TGCGCCAGCAGCCCGCGACAGGGGACCTATGGCTACACCTTC. Translating it yields CASSPRQGTYGYTF.

This clone occurred once. The rearrangement links TRBV19 to TRBJ1-6; D might be TRBD1 (5 bases). CDR1 and CDR2 from the germline V gene are LNHDA and SQIVND (reference sequence). CDR3 length equals 13 residues. The germline V and J ends were trimmed by 7 bases and 6 bases, with 10 bases remaining between them. DNA for the CDR3: TGTGCCAGTACGGGGCCTTCTAATTCACCCCTCCACTTT. Its protein is CASTGPSNSPLHF.

The chain recombines TRBV7-2 with TRBJ2-1; 7 nucleotides align to TRBD2. The CDR3 runs to 16 residues. Per the germline V gene, CDR1 is SGHTA and CDR2 is FQGNSA. With V trimmed by 6 bases and J by 8 bases, 16 bases remained unmatched. CDR3 amino acids: CASSFMQDAAGDEQFF. The CDR3 DNA is TGTGCCAGCAGTTTTATGCAGGACGCCGCGGGGGATGAGCAGTTCTTC.

The chain employs TRBV15 and TRBJ1-2; 8 bases map to TRBD1. The CDR3 spans 19 residues. Germline V gene sequence: CDR1 LNHNV, CDR2 YYDKDF (reference sequence). V was pared by 0 bases and J by 4 bases, with 16 bases of the junction left unmatched. The chain's CDR3 is CATSRDPPPPGGAAYGYTF. The CDR3 DNA sequence: TGTGCCACCAGCAGAGACCCCCCCCCTCCAGGGGGCGCCGCCTATGGCTACACCTTC.

This clone was seen only a few times. The chain couples TRBV6-1 to TRBJ2-7; a weak D match, TRBD1 (6 bases). CDR3 length: 14 amino acids. Germline V gives CDR1 MNHNS, CDR2 SASEGT. Trimming stripped 6 bases from V and 9 bases from J, with 21 bases between. CDR3 amino acids: CASRDTGPKRWQYF. The CDR3 DNA follows: TGTGCCAGCAGGGATACAGGGCCAAAACGATGGCAGTACTTC.